These T cell receptor beta chains were read from a single sample in a study of OX40 agonist ivuxolimab in advanced cancers. TCRdb keeps only in-frame clones here, not all; method: immunoSEQ multiplex PCR. This sample has about 68,000 clones, with roughly 80% found just once. The sample here was CD4+ or CD8+ T cells sorted from blood, taken in a trial of the OX40 agonist ivuxolimab. The receptors derive from an adult with an advanced solid tumor such as melanoma, head and neck, liver or kidney cancer. CDR3s include the opening cysteine and the closing phenylalanine or tryptophan. A D gene is named only where the DNA matches it firmly. Rows may omit the clone size; those that give it use once, few, many or a size class.

D gene: NA
clone size: NA
J gene: TRBJ1-1
V gene: TRBV30
CDR3 protein: CAWEVRMNTEAFF

D gene: NA
clone size: NA
J gene: TRBJ1-1
V gene: TRBV18
CDR3 protein: CASSPPFIEGEAFF

D gene: TRBD1
clone size: NA
J gene: TRBJ2-5
V gene: TRBV7-2
CDR3 protein: CASSPGQRQETQYF

D gene: TRBD1
clone size: NA
J gene: TRBJ2-7
V gene: TRBV5-1
CDR3 protein: CASSLDRGDSYEQYF

D gene: NA
clone size: NA
J gene: TRBJ1-5
V gene: TRBV15
CDR3 protein: CATSRVGSNQPQHF

D gene: NA
clone size: few
J gene: TRBJ2-3
V gene: TRBV18
CDR3 protein: CASSPGTDTQYF

D gene: NA
clone size: NA
J gene: TRBJ1-1
V gene: TRBV2
CDR3 protein: CASSEAGDVSEAFF

D gene: NA
clone size: NA
J gene: TRBJ1-6
V gene: TRBV19
CDR3 protein: CASSIEGGRAYNSPLHF

D gene: NA
clone size: NA
J gene: TRBJ2-3
V gene: TRBV5-1
CDR3 protein: CASSLAITDTQYF

D gene: NA
clone size: NA
J gene: TRBJ1-6
V gene: TRBV11-2
CDR3 protein: CASSATSSYNSPLHF

D gene: NA
clone size: NA
J gene: TRBJ1-6
V gene: TRBV27
CDR3 protein: CASRLSGGNNSPLHF

D gene: TRBD1
clone size: once
J gene: TRBJ1-2
V gene: TRBV6-1
CDR3 protein: CASSEGRGRWDYGYTF

D gene: NA
clone size: NA
J gene: TRBJ2-2
V gene: TRBV6-5
CDR3 protein: CASSYGRTGNTGELFF

D gene: NA
clone size: NA
J gene: TRBJ2-3
V gene: TRBV6-6
CDR3 protein: CASSYRLDSTDTQYF

D gene: TRBD1
clone size: NA
J gene: TRBJ2-3
V gene: TRBV2
CDR3 protein: CASKPYRGQGLDTQYF

D gene: NA
clone size: NA
J gene: TRBJ1-1
V gene: TRBV6-6
CDR3 protein: CASTQRRVNTEAFF

D gene: NA
clone size: few
J gene: TRBJ2-2
V gene: TRBV6-1
CDR3 protein: CASRTGTGELFF

D gene: TRBD1
clone size: NA
J gene: TRBJ1-2
V gene: TRBV5-1
CDR3 protein: CASSLGTGGDGYTF

D gene: NA
clone size: NA
J gene: TRBJ1-2
V gene: TRBV19
CDR3 protein: CASTPSDETVGYGYTF

D gene: NA
clone size: NA
J gene: TRBJ2-7
V gene: TRBV15
CDR3 protein: CATSRDGRASDEQYF

D gene: NA
clone size: NA
J gene: TRBJ1-1
V gene: TRBV10-1
CDR3 protein: CASSETRWTEAFF

D gene: TRBD1
clone size: once
J gene: TRBJ2-3
V gene: TRBV29-1
CDR3 protein: CSVRQGAKGTDTQYF

D gene: NA
clone size: few
J gene: TRBJ1-4
V gene: TRBV19
CDR3 protein: CASSRQAATNEKLFF

D gene: TRBD1
clone size: NA
J gene: TRBJ1-6
V gene: TRBV11-1
CDR3 protein: CASSLRDRNSPLHF

D gene: NA
clone size: NA
J gene: TRBJ1-6
V gene: TRBV28
CDR3 protein: CASSSAGRTYNSPLHF

D gene: NA
clone size: NA
J gene: TRBJ2-7
V gene: TRBV10-2
CDR3 protein: CATKGSPTREQYF

D gene: NA
clone size: few
J gene: TRBJ1-2
V gene: TRBV5-1
CDR3 protein: CASSPEGTLSLVGGYTF

D gene: NA
clone size: NA
J gene: TRBJ1-2
V gene: TRBV11-2
CDR3 protein: CASSPGGYGYTF

D gene: TRBD2
clone size: NA
J gene: TRBJ2-3
V gene: TRBV30
CDR3 protein: CAWSPLAGGRDTQYF

D gene: TRBD1
clone size: NA
J gene: TRBJ1-2
V gene: TRBV11-2
CDR3 protein: CASSSDRVSYGYTF

D gene: NA
clone size: NA
J gene: TRBJ1-2
V gene: TRBV6-5
CDR3 protein: CASSLPGMGGYTF

D gene: TRBD1
clone size: NA
J gene: TRBJ1-2
V gene: TRBV6-5
CDR3 protein: CASGDRINYGYTF

D gene: TRBD1
clone size: NA
J gene: TRBJ1-5
V gene: TRBV11-2
CDR3 protein: CASSLTGGSNNQPQHF

D gene: NA
clone size: NA
J gene: TRBJ1-1
V gene: TRBV5-4
CDR3 protein: CASSLGGRGTEAFF

D gene: NA
clone size: NA
J gene: TRBJ2-5
V gene: TRBV11-2
CDR3 protein: CASSWPDREETQYF

D gene: NA
clone size: NA
J gene: TRBJ2-2
V gene: TRBV30
CDR3 protein: CAWSHRETGELFF

D gene: NA
clone size: NA
J gene: TRBJ1-2
V gene: TRBV27
CDR3 protein: CASRSDTRGANYGYTF

D gene: TRBD2
clone size: NA
J gene: TRBJ2-1
V gene: TRBV7-9
CDR3 protein: CASSLSGNNEQFF

D gene: TRBD1
clone size: few
J gene: TRBJ1-2
V gene: TRBV18
CDR3 protein: CASSPIQQGNYGYTF

D gene: TRBD1
clone size: NA
J gene: TRBJ1-2
V gene: TRBV28
CDR3 protein: CASRTGAGYTF

D gene: NA
clone size: NA
J gene: TRBJ1-3
V gene: TRBV7-2
CDR3 protein: CASSRAGGSGNTIYF

D gene: TRBD1
clone size: NA
J gene: TRBJ2-1
V gene: TRBV27
CDR3 protein: CASSLGRDRSSYNEQFF

D gene: TRBD1
clone size: NA
J gene: TRBJ1-1
V gene: TRBV9
CDR3 protein: CASSVQQGAHTEAFF

D gene: NA
clone size: NA
J gene: TRBJ1-2
V gene: TRBV6-6
CDR3 protein: CASRITYRDGYTF

D gene: NA
clone size: NA
J gene: TRBJ1-1
V gene: TRBV15
CDR3 protein: CATSRPRTGNTEAFF

D gene: NA
clone size: NA
J gene: TRBJ1-1
V gene: TRBV6-1
CDR3 protein: CASSEGTTEAFF

D gene: TRBD1
clone size: NA
J gene: TRBJ2-5
V gene: TRBV6-1
CDR3 protein: CASIRDRGETQYF

D gene: TRBD1
clone size: few
J gene: TRBJ2-1
V gene: TRBV18
CDR3 protein: CASSPGQGNEQFF

D gene: NA
clone size: NA
J gene: TRBJ2-3
V gene: TRBV28
CDR3 protein: CASSGQNTDTQYF

D gene: NA
clone size: NA
J gene: TRBJ2-3
V gene: TRBV5-1
CDR3 protein: CASSWDKDTQYF

D gene: NA
clone size: NA
J gene: TRBJ1-4
V gene: TRBV5-1
CDR3 protein: CASRETLNEKLFF

D gene: NA
clone size: NA
J gene: TRBJ1-2
V gene: TRBV5-4
CDR3 protein: CASSLSRDGYTF

D gene: TRBD2
clone size: NA
J gene: TRBJ2-2
V gene: TRBV4-2
CDR3 protein: CASSQVDLAGNTGELFF

D gene: TRBD1
clone size: NA
J gene: TRBJ1-1
V gene: TRBV5-1
CDR3 protein: CASSWPGQGSENTEAFF